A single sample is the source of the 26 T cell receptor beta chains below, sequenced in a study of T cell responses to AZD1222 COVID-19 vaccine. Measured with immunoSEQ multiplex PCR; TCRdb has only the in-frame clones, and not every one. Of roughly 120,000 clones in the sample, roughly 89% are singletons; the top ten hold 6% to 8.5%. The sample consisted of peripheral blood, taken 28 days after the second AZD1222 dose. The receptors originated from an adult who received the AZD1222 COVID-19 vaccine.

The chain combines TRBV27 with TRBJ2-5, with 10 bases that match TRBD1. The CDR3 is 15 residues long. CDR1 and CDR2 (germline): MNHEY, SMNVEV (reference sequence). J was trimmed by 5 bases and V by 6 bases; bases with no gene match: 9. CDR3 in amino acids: CASRGQGGVGETQYF. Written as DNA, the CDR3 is TGTGCCAGCAGAGGACAGGGGGGGGTGGGGGAGACCCAGTACTTC.

CDR3 nucleotide sequence: TGTGCCAGCTTGGCGGCGTCCGGGGAGCTGTTTTTT. This encodes CASLAASGELFF. V is TRBV5-4 and J is TRBJ2-2; D is undetermined. Trimming shortened V by 7 bases and J by 6 bases, and 10 bases separated the two germline ends. This CDR3 region has 12 residues. Looked up from germline, CDR1 is SGHNT and CDR2 is YYREEE (reference sequence).

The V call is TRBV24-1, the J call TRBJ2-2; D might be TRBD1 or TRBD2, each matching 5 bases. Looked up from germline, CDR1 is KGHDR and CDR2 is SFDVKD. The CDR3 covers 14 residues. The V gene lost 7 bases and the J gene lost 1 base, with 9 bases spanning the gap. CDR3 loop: CATRRDGNTGELFF. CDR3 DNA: TGTGCCACCAGAAGGGACGGGAACACCGGGGAGCTGTTTTTT.

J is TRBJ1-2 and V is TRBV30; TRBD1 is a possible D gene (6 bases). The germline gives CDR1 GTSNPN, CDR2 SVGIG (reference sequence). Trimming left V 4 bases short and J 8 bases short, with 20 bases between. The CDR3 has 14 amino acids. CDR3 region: CAWTPVGGLAGYTF. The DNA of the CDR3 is TGTGCCTGGACCCCAGTCGGGGGGCTGGCCGGCTACACCTTC. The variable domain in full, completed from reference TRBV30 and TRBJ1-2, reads SQTIHQWPATLVQPVGSPLSLECTVEGTSNPNLYWYRQAAGRGLQLLFYSVGIGQISSEVPQNLSASRPQDRQFILSSKKLLLSDSGFYLCAWTPVGGLAGYTFGSGTRLTVV.

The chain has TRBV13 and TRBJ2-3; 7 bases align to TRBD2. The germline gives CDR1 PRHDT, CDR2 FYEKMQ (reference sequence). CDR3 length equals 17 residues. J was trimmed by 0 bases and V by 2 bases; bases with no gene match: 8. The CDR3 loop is CASSLSASGASTDTQYF. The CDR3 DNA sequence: TGTGCCAGCAGCTTATCCGCTAGCGGAGCTAGCACAGATACGCAGTATTTT.

The CDR3 protein is CASSPGLLGASGRNEQFF. The DNA of the CDR3 is TGTGCCAGCTCACCGGGCCTATTGGGGGCTAGCGGGAGGAATGAGCAGTTCTTC. This chain uses TRBV18 with TRBJ2-1; the match to TRBD2 covers 11 bases. Germline V lookup: CDR1 KGHSH, CDR2 LQKENI. The ends lost 3 bases at V and 7 bases at J; junction bases unmatched: 14. CDR3 length: 18 residues.

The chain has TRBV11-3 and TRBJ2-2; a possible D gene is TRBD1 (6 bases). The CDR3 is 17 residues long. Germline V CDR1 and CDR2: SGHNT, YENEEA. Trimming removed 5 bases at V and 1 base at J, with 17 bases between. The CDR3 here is CASSLSRTALNTGELFF. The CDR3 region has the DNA TGTGCCAGCAGCCTTAGTCGGACAGCCTTGAACACCGGGGAGCTGTTTTTT. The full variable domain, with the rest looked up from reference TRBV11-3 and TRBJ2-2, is EAGVVQSPRYKIIEKKQPVAFWCNPISGHNTLYWYLQNLGQGPELLIRYENEEAVDDSQLPKDRFSAERLKGVDSTLKIQPAELGDSAVYLCASSLSRTALNTGELFFGEGSRLTVL.

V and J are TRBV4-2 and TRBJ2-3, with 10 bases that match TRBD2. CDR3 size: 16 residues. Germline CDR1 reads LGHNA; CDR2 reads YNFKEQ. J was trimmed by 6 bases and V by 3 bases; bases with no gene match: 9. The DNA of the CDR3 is TGTGCCAGCAGCCAGCTGAGCGGGGGGGCCGGGGATACGCAGTATTTT. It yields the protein CASSQLSGGAGDTQYF.

This CDR3 reads CASSTLPGQPNEKLFF. The CDR3 bases are TGTGCCAGCTCAACACTTCCGGGACAGCCGAATGAAAAACTGTTTTTT. This sequence joins TRBV18 and TRBJ1-4; 7 positions agree with TRBD1. V lost 5 bases, J lost 5 bases, and 11 bases stayed unmatched. Per germline, CDR1 KGHSH and CDR2 LQKENI. The CDR3 spans 16 residues.

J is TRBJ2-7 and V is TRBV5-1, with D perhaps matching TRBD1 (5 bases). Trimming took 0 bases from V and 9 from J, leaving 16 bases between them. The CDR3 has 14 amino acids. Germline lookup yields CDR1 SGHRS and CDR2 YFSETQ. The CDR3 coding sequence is TGCGCCAGCAGCTTGGAAACAGGTGCCCCGGGGCAGTACTTC. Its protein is CASSLETGAPGQYF.

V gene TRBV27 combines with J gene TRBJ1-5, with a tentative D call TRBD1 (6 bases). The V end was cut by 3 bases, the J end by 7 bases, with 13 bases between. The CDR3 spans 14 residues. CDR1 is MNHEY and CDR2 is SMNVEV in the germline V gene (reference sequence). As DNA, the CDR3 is TGTGCCAGCAGTTTTGGCGTTGGGGGCCAGCCCCAGCATTTT. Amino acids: CASSFGVGGQPQHF.

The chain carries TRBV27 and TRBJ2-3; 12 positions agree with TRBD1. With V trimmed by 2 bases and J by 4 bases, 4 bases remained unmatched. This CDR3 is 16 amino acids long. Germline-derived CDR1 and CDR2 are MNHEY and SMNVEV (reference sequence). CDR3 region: CASSLRDRGRPDTQYF. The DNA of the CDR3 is TGTGCCAGCAGTTTACGGGACAGGGGGCGGCCAGATACGCAGTATTTT.

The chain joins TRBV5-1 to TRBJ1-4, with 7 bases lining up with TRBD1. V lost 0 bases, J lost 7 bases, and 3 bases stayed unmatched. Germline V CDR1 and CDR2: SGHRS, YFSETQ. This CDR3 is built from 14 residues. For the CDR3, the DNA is TGCGCCAGCAGCTTGGACAGGGGAAGTGAAAAACTGTTTTTT. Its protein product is CASSLDRGSEKLFF.

CDR3 in amino acids: CASSITGSSYEQYF. The CDR3 DNA is TGTGCCAGTAGTATAACCGGGTCCTCCTACGAGCAGTACTTC. The chain is built from TRBV19 and TRBJ2-7; no clear D gene. Trimming removed 2 bases from V and 0 bases from J, with 8 bases in between. The length of the CDR3 is 14 residues. CDR1 and CDR2 (germline): LNHDA, SQIVND (reference sequence).

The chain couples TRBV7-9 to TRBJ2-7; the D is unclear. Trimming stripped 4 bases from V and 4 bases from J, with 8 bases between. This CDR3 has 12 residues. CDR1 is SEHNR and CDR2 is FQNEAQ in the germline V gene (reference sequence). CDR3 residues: CASSSSRYEQYF. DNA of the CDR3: TGTGCCAGCAGCTCTTCCCGGTACGAGCAGTACTTC.

The CDR3 DNA is TGTGCCAGCAGCCACAGTGGGACTAGCGGGAGCACAGATACGCAGTATTTT. This gives the protein CASSHSGTSGSTDTQYF. The V and J genes are TRBV4-2 and TRBJ2-3; 12 bases map to TRBD2. Germline V CDR1 and CDR2: LGHNA, YNFKEQ. CDR3 size: 17 residues. V lost 3 bases, J lost 0 bases, and 4 bases stayed unmatched.

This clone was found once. In DNA, the CDR3 is TGCAGTGCTCCTCAGGGTCCCTTCGGATTCTTC. It specifies CSAPQGPFGFF. V usage is TRBV20-1 and J usage is TRBJ2-1; possibly TRBD1 for D (5 bases). The CDR3 has 11 residues. Germline V CDR1 and CDR2: DFQATT, SNEGSKA (reference sequence). V was clipped by 5 bases and J by 16 bases, with 18 bases between them.

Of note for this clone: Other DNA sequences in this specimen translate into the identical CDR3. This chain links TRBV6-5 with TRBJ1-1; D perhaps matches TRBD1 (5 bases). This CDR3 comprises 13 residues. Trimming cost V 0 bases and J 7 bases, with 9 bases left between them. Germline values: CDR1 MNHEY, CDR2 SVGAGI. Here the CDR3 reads CASSYSPGSEAFF. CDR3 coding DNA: TGTGCCAGCAGTTACTCGCCAGGGAGTGAAGCTTTCTTT.

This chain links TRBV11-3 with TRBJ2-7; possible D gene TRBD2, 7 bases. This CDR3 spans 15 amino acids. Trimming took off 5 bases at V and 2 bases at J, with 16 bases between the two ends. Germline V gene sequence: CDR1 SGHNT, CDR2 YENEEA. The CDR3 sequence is CASSPRGASTYEQYF. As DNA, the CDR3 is TGTGCCAGCAGCCCCCGGGGGGCTTCAACCTACGAGCAGTACTTC.

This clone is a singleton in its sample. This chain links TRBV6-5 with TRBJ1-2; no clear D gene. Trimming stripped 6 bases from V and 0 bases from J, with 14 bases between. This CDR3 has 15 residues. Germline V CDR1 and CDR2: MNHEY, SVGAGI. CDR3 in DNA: TGTGCCAGCAGACTTCGTAATTCAGCTAACTATGGCTACACCTTC. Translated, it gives CASRLRNSANYGYTF.

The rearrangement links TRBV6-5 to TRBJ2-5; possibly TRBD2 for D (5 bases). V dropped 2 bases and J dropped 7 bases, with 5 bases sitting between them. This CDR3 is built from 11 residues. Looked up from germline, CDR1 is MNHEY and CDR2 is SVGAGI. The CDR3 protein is CASSYGGTQYF. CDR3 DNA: TGTGCCAGCAGTTACGGAGGGACCCAGTACTTC.

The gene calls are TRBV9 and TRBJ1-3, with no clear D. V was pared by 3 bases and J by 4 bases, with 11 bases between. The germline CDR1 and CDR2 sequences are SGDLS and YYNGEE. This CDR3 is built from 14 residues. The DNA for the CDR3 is TGTGCCAGCAGCGAGAGGAGGATCGGAAACACCATATATTTT. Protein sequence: CASSERRIGNTIYF.

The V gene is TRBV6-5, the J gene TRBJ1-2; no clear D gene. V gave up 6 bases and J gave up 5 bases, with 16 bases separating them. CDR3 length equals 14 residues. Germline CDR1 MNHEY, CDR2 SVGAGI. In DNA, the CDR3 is TGTGCCAGCAGCCTGTTCCCCGCTGGGTATGGCTACACCTTC. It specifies CASSLFPAGYGYTF.

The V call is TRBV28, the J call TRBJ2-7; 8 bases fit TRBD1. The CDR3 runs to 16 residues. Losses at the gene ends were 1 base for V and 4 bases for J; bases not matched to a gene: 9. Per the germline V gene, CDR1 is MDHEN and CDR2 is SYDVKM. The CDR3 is CASSLYRAGGRYEQYF. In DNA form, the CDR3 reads TGTGCCAGCAGTTTATATCGGGCAGGGGGCAGATACGAGCAGTACTTC. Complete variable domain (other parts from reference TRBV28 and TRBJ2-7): DVKVTQSSRYLVKRTGEKVFLECVQDMDHENMFWYRQDPGLGLRLIYFSYDVKMKEKGDIPEGYSVSREKKERFSLILESASTNQTSMYLCASSLYRAGGRYEQYFGPGTRLTVT.

Here the CDR3 reads CASSQDSGSSYEQYF. The CDR3 DNA follows: TGCGCCAGCAGCCAAGATTCCGGGAGCTCCTACGAGCAGTACTTC. J is TRBJ2-7 and V is TRBV4-3, with D perhaps TRBD2 (6 bases). Per germline, CDR1 LGHNA and CDR2 YSLEER. V was cut by 0 bases and J by 0 bases, with 9 bases left in between. The CDR3 is made up of 15 amino acids.

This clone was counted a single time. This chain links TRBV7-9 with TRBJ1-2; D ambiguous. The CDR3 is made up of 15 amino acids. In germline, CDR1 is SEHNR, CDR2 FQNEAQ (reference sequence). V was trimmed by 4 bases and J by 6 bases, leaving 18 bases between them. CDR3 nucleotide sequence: TGTGCCAGCAGCTACCCCGTGGGGAACATCGATGGCTACACCTTC. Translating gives CASSYPVGNIDGYTF. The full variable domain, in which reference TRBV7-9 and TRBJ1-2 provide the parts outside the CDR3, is DTGVSQNPRHKITKRGQNVTFRCDPISEHNRLYWYRQTLGQGPEFLTYFQNEAQLEKSRLLSDRFSAERPKGSFSTLEIQRTEQGDSAMYLCASSYPVGNIDGYTFGSGTRLTVV.